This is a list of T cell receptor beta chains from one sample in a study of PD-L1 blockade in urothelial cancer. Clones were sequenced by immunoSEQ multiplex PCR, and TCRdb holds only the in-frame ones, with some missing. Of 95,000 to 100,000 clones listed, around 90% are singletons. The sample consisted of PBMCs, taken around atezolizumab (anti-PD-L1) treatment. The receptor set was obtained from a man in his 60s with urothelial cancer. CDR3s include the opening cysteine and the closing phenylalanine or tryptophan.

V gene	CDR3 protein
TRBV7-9	CASTPNRVSNQPQHF
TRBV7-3	CASSSTSGSYEQYF
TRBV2	CASMRRPGAATGELFF
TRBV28	CASSYLGQGGQPQHF
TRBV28	CASSLQGAMYEQYF
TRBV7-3	CASSLGGWGQGEQFF
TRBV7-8	CASTPGGGYNEQFF
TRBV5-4	CASSWRWASGRAREQYF
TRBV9	CASSVDWGRQGNTGELFF
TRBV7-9	CASSFPGTGDEQYF
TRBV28	CASSLGGTGFMNTEAFF
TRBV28	CASSLGGQGAYEQYF
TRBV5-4	CASSAGLATHPSRGELFF
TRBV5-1	CASSDIQGAQGYTF
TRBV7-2	CASTSGQGNQPQHF
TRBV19	CASSSEGVQPQHF
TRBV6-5	CASSYSPQRARLEQFF
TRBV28	CASNLQGAGEKLFF
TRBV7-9	CASSRDRGAATNEKLFF
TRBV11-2	CASSLGLDYEQYF
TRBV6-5	CASSYFPSGNYEQYF
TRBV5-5	CASSFAGGFNEKLFF
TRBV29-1	CSVEETGGTQYF
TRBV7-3	CASSSTTGKNTEAFF
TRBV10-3	CAISTGTSYEQYF
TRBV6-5	CASSPGTGLNEQFF
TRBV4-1	CASSQGPPNYEQYF
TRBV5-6	CASSSGTDLYEQYF
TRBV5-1	CASSLRGTSGEQYF
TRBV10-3	CAIRREGASTDTQYF
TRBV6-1	CASSDELATSYNEQFF
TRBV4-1	CASSPRQGAMETQYF
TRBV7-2	CASSFSSGRLNEQFF
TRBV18	CASSPDGGNTGELFF
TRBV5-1	CASSPTSGTDTQYF
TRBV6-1	CASSEKAGGPDTQYF
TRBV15	CATSRRSGNDNEQFF
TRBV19	CASSIWSSGNYNEQFF
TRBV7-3	CASSPGRIEQGEAFF
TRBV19	CASRRQGVINSPLHF
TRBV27	CASSLRDRPSNYGYTF
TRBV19	CASRTWVGSDTEAFF
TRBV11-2	CASSLAFGGSYEQYF
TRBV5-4	CASSFGDTQYF
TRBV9	CASSVGSGRADTQYF
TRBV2	CASSPRGQGNTYGYTF
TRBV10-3	CAIGQGARGPQHF
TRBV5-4	CASSRGGAEGNQPQHF
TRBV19	CASSVAPGYEQYF
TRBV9	CASSQTPTYEQYF
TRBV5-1	CASSLMTSGRAPDTQYF